These 29 T cell receptor beta chains originate from one sample sequenced in a study of T cell changes during pregnancy in multiple sclerosis. The table came from immunoSEQ multiplex PCR; TCRdb's copy has only in-frame clones and leaves some out. The data contain roughly 45,000 clones, 75% to 95% of them seen just once; the ten biggest clones take up around 8.1%. Specimen: CD8+ T cells from peripheral blood mononuclear cells, collected after pregnancy. These receptors were collected from a female donor with multiple sclerosis, enrolled in a pregnancy study.

The CDR3 nucleotides are TGTGCCAGCAGTGAATCTGGGACAGGGGGCAGTACTGAAGCTTTCTTT. It translates to CASSESGTGGSTEAFF. J is TRBJ1-1 and V is TRBV25-1; 12 bases are a match to TRBD1. Germline loops: CDR1 MGHDK, CDR2 SYGVNS. This CDR3 region has 16 residues. With 1 base clipped from V and 5 bases from J, the junction kept 5 bases outside the gene matches.

The V and J genes are TRBV28 and TRBJ1-1; D possibly corresponds to TRBD1 (5 bases). Germline V gives CDR1 MDHEN, CDR2 SYDVKM. V was pared by 3 bases and J by 6 bases, with 11 bases between. CDR3 size: 13 residues. Here the CDR3 reads CASSFRGGSEAFF. Here the CDR3 DNA reads TGTGCCAGCAGTTTTCGGGGGGGGTCTGAAGCTTTCTTT. Looking up the rest from reference TRBV28 and TRBJ1-1 gives the full variable domain: DVKVTQSSRYLVKRTGEKVFLECVQDMDHENMFWYRQDPGLGLRLIYFSYDVKMKEKGDIPEGYSVSREKKERFSLILESASTNQTSMYLCASSFRGGSEAFFGQGTRLTVV.

This chain connects TRBV7-2 to TRBJ2-3; D possibly corresponds to TRBD2 (7 bases). The germline V gene encodes CDR1 SGHTA and CDR2 FQGNSA. Trimming stripped 4 bases from V and 5 bases from J, with 13 bases between. The CDR3 is 14 amino acids. The CDR3 loop is CASSSSGGGDTQYF. Here the CDR3 DNA reads TGTGCCAGCAGCTCTAGCGGAGGGGGAGATACGCAGTATTTT.

This clone occurred a few times. The chain combines TRBV7-9 with TRBJ2-2; 7 bases fit TRBD1. This CDR3 is 14 amino acids long. The ends lost 5 bases at V and 1 base at J; junction bases unmatched: 1. CDR1 is SEHNR, CDR2 FQNEAQ, per germline (reference sequence). CDR3 region: CASSRTGNTGELFF. For the CDR3, the DNA is TGTGCCAGCAGCCGGACAGGGAACACCGGGGAGCTGTTTTTT.

This chain connects TRBV4-2 to TRBJ2-3; 9 nucleotides line up with TRBD2. This CDR3 is 17 amino acids long. J lost 3 bases, V lost 0 bases, and 7 bases had no gene match. Germline CDR1 and CDR2: LGHNA and YNFKEQ. CDR3 region: CASSQDRAGGPTDTQYF. CDR3 nucleotides: TGTGCCAGCAGCCAAGATCGGGCGGGAGGGCCTACAGATACGCAGTATTTT.

V and J are TRBV2 and TRBJ2-3; 8 nucleotides agree with TRBD1. Germline loops: CDR1 SNHLY, CDR2 FYNNEI. The V segment lost 8 bases and the J segment 1 base; nucleotides outside the gene matches: 2. The CDR3 covers 13 residues. The CDR3, as DNA: TGTGCCAGCCAGGACAGGGGCACAGATACGCAGTATTTT. It is translated as CASQDRGTDTQYF.

CDR3 sequence (DNA): TGCGCCAGCAGTCCCGGGACTAGAGGGACCTACGAGCAGTACTTC. Translation gives CASSPGTRGTYEQYF. The chain joins TRBV10-2 to TRBJ2-7; 8 bases match TRBD2. Germline values: CDR1 WSHSY, CDR2 SAAADI. With V trimmed by 5 bases and J by 2 bases, 8 bases remained unmatched. This CDR3 region has 15 residues.

V gene TRBV30 combines with J gene TRBJ2-7, with TRBD2 as a possible D gene (5 bases). Germline CDR1 GTSNPN, CDR2 SVGIG (reference sequence). The CDR3 length is 13 residues. V dropped 2 bases and J dropped 4 bases, with 12 bases sitting between them. The CDR3 loop reads CAWSYGESYEQYF. The CDR3 nucleotides read TGTGCCTGGAGTTACGGGGAATCATACGAGCAGTACTTC.

This clone was picked up one time. The chain carries TRBV10-3 and TRBJ2-3, with no clear D. With 8 bases removed from V and 3 bases from J, the gap between germline ends came to 21 bases. Looked up from germline, CDR1 is ENHRY and CDR2 is SYGVKD. The CDR3 runs to 16 residues. This CDR3 is CAIGFKSGILTDTQYF. The CDR3 DNA reads as TGTGCCATCGGTTTTAAGTCGGGTATTTTGACAGATACGCAGTATTTT.

This chain uses TRBV29-1 with TRBJ2-1, with D tentatively TRBD2 (5 bases). Germline CDR1 is SQVTM and CDR2 is ANQGSEA. The CDR3 runs 13 residues. Trimming left V 3 bases short and J 4 bases short, with 10 bases between. The CDR3 DNA follows: TGCAGCGTTGAGCTAGCAGAATACAATGAGCAGTTCTTC. Protein product: CSVELAEYNEQFF.

The V and J genes are TRBV11-2 and TRBJ2-7; 7 bases are shared with TRBD1. Germline V lookup: CDR1 SGHAT, CDR2 FQNNGV. The CDR3 contains 15 residues. V was pared by 1 base and J by 3 bases, with 6 bases of the junction left unmatched. The CDR3 DNA is TGTGCCAGCAGCTTAGCCCCGGGACAGAGCTACGAGCAGTACTTC. It codes for CASSLAPGQSYEQYF.

The J gene is TRBJ2-2, the V gene TRBV29-1; 12 nucleotides match TRBD2. The germline gives CDR1 SQVTM, CDR2 ANQGSEA. This CDR3 comprises 17 residues. Trimming at V came to 5 bases and at J to 5 bases, leaving 12 bases not matched to a gene. CDR3 in amino acids: CSVPLTSGSRGTGELFF. As DNA, the CDR3 is TGCAGCGTTCCGTTGACTAGCGGGAGTCGGGGAACCGGGGAGCTGTTTTTT.

The gene calls are TRBV19 and TRBJ2-3, with 9 positions matching TRBD2. Trimming took 3 bases from V and 7 from J; bases not matched to a gene: 8. Looked up from germline, CDR1 is LNHDA and CDR2 is SQIVND (reference sequence). The CDR3 covers 15 residues. The CDR3 is CASSISAGGPNTQYF. CDR3 nucleotides: TGTGCCAGTAGTATCTCGGCGGGAGGGCCCAATACGCAGTATTTT.

CDR3 nucleotides: TGCGCCAGCAGCTCCATGGGGGGGTATGACACTGAAGCTTTCTTT. This sequence encodes CASSSMGGYDTEAFF. The V gene is TRBV5-1, the J gene TRBJ1-1; TRBD1 might be the D (5 bases). The CDR3 is 15 residues long. Germline V gene data show CDR1 as SGHRS and CDR2 as YFSETQ. The ends were cut back, 3 bases at V and 3 bases at J, with 15 bases in the middle.

This chain joins TRBV27 and TRBJ2-3, with TRBD1 matching 7 bases. Germline CDR1 MNHEY, CDR2 SMNVEV (reference sequence). V gave up 3 bases and J gave up 6 bases; unmatched junction bases: 12. The CDR3 length is 16 residues. CDR3 region: CASSFPGAGGLDTQYF. CDR3 DNA: TGTGCCAGCAGTTTCCCCGGGGCAGGGGGTTTGGATACGCAGTATTTT.

The gene calls are TRBV7-9 and TRBJ1-2; 10 nucleotides agree with TRBD1. Looked up from germline, CDR1 is SEHNR and CDR2 is FQNEAQ (reference sequence). This CDR3 contains 17 residues. Trimming removed 5 bases from V and 2 bases from J; junction bases left unmatched: 11. The chain's CDR3 is CASSPPRDRGSNYGYTF. DNA for the CDR3: TGTGCCAGCAGCCCTCCCCGGGACAGGGGATCCAACTATGGCTACACCTTC. The variable domain in full, completed from reference TRBV7-9 and TRBJ1-2, reads DTGVSQNPRHKITKRGQNVTFRCDPISEHNRLYWYRQTLGQGPEFLTYFQNEAQLEKSRLLSDRFSAERPKGSFSTLEIQRTEQGDSAMYLCASSPPRDRGSNYGYTFGSGTRLTVV.

The V gene is TRBV2, the J gene TRBJ1-2, with D hard to call. CDR3 length equals 14 residues. V lost 7 bases to trimming and J lost 2 bases, with 14 bases between them. Germline assignment: CDR1 SNHLY and CDR2 FYNNEI. CDR3 amino acids: CASTGEIENYGYTF. The CDR3 DNA follows: TGTGCCAGCACTGGGGAGATAGAGAACTATGGCTACACCTTC.

This chain connects TRBV9 to TRBJ2-1; no clear D. The CDR3 length is 12 residues. The V end lost 3 bases, the J end lost 10 bases, and 11 bases lay between the germline ends. Germline V gene lookup returns CDR1 SGDLS and CDR2 YYNGEE. The CDR3 sequence: CASSGGEAEQFF. The CDR3 region has the DNA TGTGCCAGCAGCGGAGGCGAAGCAGAGCAGTTCTTC.

The CDR3 region has the DNA TGTGCCTGGAGTAAAACGGGGGGCGACACCGGGGAGCTGTTTTTT. This sequence encodes CAWSKTGGDTGELFF. This chain joins TRBV30 and TRBJ2-2; D is perhaps TRBD2 (7 bases). V was shortened by 2 bases and J by 3 bases, with 13 bases between the two germline ends. The length of the CDR3 is 15 residues. CDR1 and CDR2 (germline): GTSNPN, SVGIG (reference sequence).

The chain uses TRBV29-1 and TRBJ2-1, with 7 bases aligning to TRBD2. V shed 4 bases, J shed 0 bases, and the junction held 9 bases outside the gene matches. This CDR3 has 16 amino acids. Per the germline V gene, CDR1 is SQVTM and CDR2 is ANQGSEA. The CDR3 region has the DNA TGCAGCGTTGTGGGACTACTCCCGAGCTCCTACAATGAGCAGTTCTTC. It is translated as CSVVGLLPSSYNEQFF.

J is TRBJ2-2 and V is TRBV29-1; D perhaps matches TRBD1 (6 bases). This CDR3 has 13 amino acids. V lost 1 base and J 3 bases, leaving 6 bases between the germline ends. The germline gives CDR1 SQVTM, CDR2 ANQGSEA. CDR3 sequence reads: CSVEGTDTGELFF. The CDR3 coding sequence is TGCAGCGTTGAAGGGACAGACACCGGGGAGCTGTTTTTT.

The CDR3 region is CASSSSGSPEKLFF. DNA of the CDR3: TGTGCCAGCAGCTCGTCGGGATCGCCTGAAAAACTGTTTTTT. The chain has TRBV9 and TRBJ1-4; no definite D call. Germline V gene data show CDR1 as SGDLS and CDR2 as YYNGEE. V was cut by 4 bases and J by 7 bases, with 14 bases left in between. The CDR3 runs 14 residues. The complete variable domain, with remaining parts taken from reference TRBV9 and TRBJ1-4, reads DSGVTQTPKHLITATGQRVTLRCSPRSGDLSVYWYQQSLDQGLQFLIQYYNGEERAKGNILERFSAQQFPDLHSELNLSSLELGDSALYFCASSSSGSPEKLFFGSGTQLSVL.

The chain recombines TRBV10-2 with TRBJ1-1; D uncertain. The V end lost 3 bases, the J end lost 7 bases, and 9 bases lay between the germline ends. Germline lookup yields CDR1 WSHSY and CDR2 SAAADI. The CDR3 spans 12 residues. This chain's CDR3 is CASSDVSFEAFF. CDR3 in DNA: TGCGCCAGCAGTGACGTCTCTTTTGAAGCTTTCTTT.

This clone turned up a few times. This rearrangement joins TRBV6-4 to TRBJ2-1; perhaps TRBD1 as D (5 bases). Between the trimmed V and J ends, which lost 4 bases and 5 bases, there was a span of 9 bases. The CDR3 loop spans 13 amino acids. Germline CDR1 reads MRHNA; CDR2 reads SNTAGT. In nucleotides, the CDR3 is TGTGCCAGCAGTGTAGACAGCAACAATGAGCAGTTCTTC. This gives the protein CASSVDSNNEQFF.

The genes are TRBV12-5 and TRBJ1-2; D perhaps matches TRBD1 (6 bases). Germline V gene lookup returns CDR1 LGHNT and CDR2 FRNRAP. The ends were cut back, 0 bases at V and 5 bases at J, with 19 bases in the middle. The CDR3 covers 17 residues. The CDR3 region has the DNA TGTGCTAGTGGTTTGGTAGGGGGGGGGCGGCCTGAGTATGGCTACACCTTC. Encoded protein: CASGLVGGGRPEYGYTF.

The chain employs TRBV4-3 and TRBJ2-1; tentative D call: TRBD1 (5 bases). The CDR3 loop spans 15 amino acids. CDR1 LGHNA and CDR2 YSLEER come from the germline V gene. Trimming removed 1 base from V and 6 bases from J, with 13 bases in between. The CDR3 protein is CASSQGAKGVNEQFF. CDR3 bases: TGCGCCAGCAGCCAAGGGGCCAAAGGGGTCAATGAGCAGTTCTTC.

The J gene is TRBJ1-2, the V gene TRBV19, with D perhaps TRBD1 (5 bases). Trimming took 3 bases from V and 3 from J, leaving 14 bases between them. This CDR3 has 15 amino acids. CDR1 LNHDA and CDR2 SQIVND come from the germline V gene (reference sequence). CDR3 nucleotide sequence: TGTGCCAGTAGTATTGGGGCAGGAGATTACTATGGCTACACCTTC. It specifies CASSIGAGDYYGYTF.

The chain links TRBV6-5 to TRBJ2-7; a weak D match, TRBD1 (6 bases). Germline V gene data show CDR1 as MNHEY and CDR2 as SVGAGI. V shed 6 bases and J shed 7 bases, with 19 bases lying between them. This CDR3 has 14 amino acids. CDR3 sequence: CASSRPGAGVEQYF. The CDR3 nucleotides read TGTGCCAGCAGCCGACCTGGTGCAGGGGTGGAGCAGTACTTC.

The V call is TRBV7-8, the J call TRBJ2-3, with D unresolved. The CDR3 extends over 12 amino acids. Trimming shortened V by 1 base and J by 4 bases, and 3 bases separated the two germline ends. Germline V gene data show CDR1 as SGHVS and CDR2 as FQNEAQ. The CDR3 nucleotides are TGTGCCAGCAGCTTAGGCGCAGATACGCAGTATTTT. This sequence encodes CASSLGADTQYF.